This T cell receptor beta chain appears in the sequencing data of a study of shared clonotypes between healthy human individuals. Whole-study context: The donor pool was made up of two women and a few men aged 18 to 49. Per donor, three plates held CD4 naive cells, three held CD4 memory, two held CD8 naive and one held CD8 memory. General study points: Only a few donors were included, so the genetic and exposure-history diversity represented was limited.

Method: immunoSEQ multiplex PCR; TCRdb's copy keeps in-frame clones and lacks some. Here the sample spans roughly 1,100,000 clones, approximately 70% being singletons. Subsets obtained from CD4+ cells comprised CD45RA+ naive and CD45RA-negative memory cells. Concerning this clone itself: Its antigen is undetermined.

The CDR3 contains 16 residues. After removal of 6 bases from V and 7 bases from J, the junction contained 15 bases not matched to a gene. Germline CDR1 reads MNHEY; CDR2 reads SMNVEV (reference sequence). The chain joins TRBV27 to TRBJ2-7, with 10 bases lining up with TRBD1. This clonotype originated in a young man in good health. The specimen sequenced was memory CD4+ T cells sorted from blood. As to subset: CD45RA-negative fraction. The CDR3 bases are TGTGCCAGCAGACAACTAACGGGACAGGGGAGTTCTGAGCAGTACTTC. Translation: CASRQLTGQGSSEQYF.